This TCR beta chain was recovered during a study of blood T cell repertoires in COVID-19. The CDR3 is 15 residues long. Germline V gives CDR1 LNHNV, CDR2 YYDKDF (reference sequence). V trimming: 8 bases; J trimming: 7 bases; junction bases outside the gene matches: 11. Clones were read by immunoSEQ multiplex PCR, and TCRdb kept only the in-frame ones, dropping some. The sample holds some 67,000 clones, roughly 87% seen once. This receptor was obtained from a woman aged 80 or over with acute or convalescent COVID-19. Sequencing input: peripheral blood. This rearrangement joins TRBV15 to TRBJ2-5; 12 bases line up with TRBD2. The CDR3 loop reads CATSSGGAQKVTQYF. CDR3 nucleotides: TGTGCCACCTCTAGCGGGGGGGCCCAAAAGGTGACCCAGTACTTC. Combining the CDR3 with reference TRBV15 and TRBJ2-5 gives the whole variable domain DAMVIQNPRYQVTQFGKPVTLSCSQTLNHNVMYWYQQKSSQAPKLLFHYYDKDFNNEADTPDNFQSRRPNTSFCFLDIRSPGLGDTAMYLCATSSGGAQKVTQYFGPGTRLLVL.